The next 19 T cell receptor beta chains were all read from a single sample in a study of T cell repertoires in cytomegalovirus infection. One entry per CDR3 protein, called by TCRdb with MiXCR from the reads. The sample holds around 530,000 distinct CDR3 sequences, about 25% seen once. The source material was PBMCs. Every receptor here comes from a human donor in good health (CMV status not recorded). Some clones in this sample may be carry-over from other donors' samples.

This clonotype has more than one count but fewer than ten. The genes are TRBV7-9 and TRBJ2-5; 8 bases agree with TRBD1. Germline V gives CDR1 SEHNR, CDR2 FQNEAQ (reference sequence). The CDR3 sequence is 14 residues long. The V segment lost 5 bases and the J segment 1 base; nucleotides outside the gene matches: 3. CDR3 bases: TGTGCCAGCAGCACGACAGGGGCCCAAGAGACCCAGTACTTC. Its translation: CASSTTGAQETQYF.

The gene calls are TRBV18 and TRBJ2-1; 11 positions match TRBD2. In germline, CDR1 is KGHSH, CDR2 LQKENI. The CDR3 has 17 amino acids. Unmatched junction bases numbered 14, after V lost 5 bases and J lost 8 bases. CDR3 nucleotides: TGTGCCAGCTCAACGTACCTTAGCGGGAGGGCCATGGATGAGCAGTTCTTC. The encoded protein is CASSTYLSGRAMDEQFF.

V and J are TRBV15 and TRBJ1-3; the D gene is possibly TRBD1 (6 bases). The V end lost 3 bases, the J end lost 0 bases, and 12 bases lay between the germline ends. The CDR3 runs to 16 residues. Germline CDR1 and CDR2: LNHNV and YYDKDF (reference sequence). The CDR3 here is CATSSHRDNSGNTIYF. In DNA, the CDR3 is TGTGCCACCAGCAGTCACCGGGACAACTCTGGAAACACCATATATTTT.

The gene calls are TRBV12-5 and TRBJ1-5, with TRBD1 matching 10 bases. The CDR3 contains 17 residues. Germline CDR1 and CDR2: LGHNT and FRNRAP. Germline trimming cut 5 bases from V and 7 bases from J; bases unmatched to any gene: 14. The CDR3, as DNA: TGTGCTAGTGGTCTGCACAGACAGGGGGCTCCAAGGCAGCCCCAGCATTTT. It specifies CASGLHRQGAPRQPQHF.

At least ten counts were recorded for this clonotype. The chain recombines TRBV7-9 with TRBJ1-1; tentative D call: TRBD1 (5 bases). Germline CDR1 and CDR2: SEHNR and FQNEAQ (reference sequence). The CDR3 extends over 14 amino acids. V was cut by 1 base and J by 6 bases, with 12 bases left in between. The CDR3 bases are TGTGCCAGCAGCTTAGGACAGAAACACGCTGAAGCTTTCTTT. It codes for CASSLGQKHAEAFF.

The chain uses TRBV20-1 and TRBJ2-2; 9 bases map to TRBD2. The germline gives CDR1 DFQATT, CDR2 SNEGSKA (reference sequence). The CDR3 sequence is 16 residues long. Trimming cost V 2 bases and J 6 bases; bases outside gene matches: 10. The CDR3 spells CSARIRGRAFAGELFF. The CDR3 nucleotides read TGCAGTGCTAGAATCCGCGGGAGGGCTTTCGCCGGGGAGCTGTTTTTT.

This clonotype was recorded a few times. This chain connects TRBV6-2 or TRBV6-3 to TRBJ1-2; 8 bases map to TRBD1. CDR1 is MNHEY, CDR2 SVGEGT, per germline. Germline trimming cut 5 bases from V and 2 bases from J; bases unmatched to any gene: 4. The CDR3 sequence is 14 residues long. CDR3 sequence (DNA): TGTGCCAGCAGTGACTGGACAGGGAACTATGGCTACACCTTC. This translates into CASSDWTGNYGYTF.

The chain combines TRBV20-1 with TRBJ2-7; 7 nucleotides align to TRBD2. Looked up from germline, CDR1 is DFQATT and CDR2 is SNEGSKA (reference sequence). This CDR3 contains 12 residues. J lost 7 bases, V lost 5 bases, and 8 bases had no gene match. Here the CDR3 DNA reads TGCAGTGCTTTGGCGGGAGACGAAGAGCAGTACGTC. Translating it yields CSALAGDEEQYV.

Ten or more counts support this clonotype. The CDR3: CASSLMAVNQPQHF. CDR3 nucleotides: TGTGCCAGCAGCTTGATGGCGGTTAATCAGCCCCAGCATTTT. This rearrangement joins TRBV7-6 to TRBJ1-5; D not resolved. This CDR3 comprises 14 residues. The germline V gene encodes CDR1 SGHVS and CDR2 FNYEAQ. Trimming pared 3 bases from V and 4 bases from J, leaving 10 bases between.

This chain uses TRBV28 with TRBJ2-7; D is undetermined. This CDR3 comprises 13 residues. The germline V gene has CDR1 MDHEN and CDR2 SYDVKM. Trimming left V 3 bases short and J 3 bases short, with 9 bases between. This CDR3 is CASSFGHLYEQYF. The CDR3 region has the DNA TGTGCCAGCAGTTTCGGGCACCTCTACGAGCAGTACTTC.

This chain uses TRBV4-1 with TRBJ1-2, with D uncertain. This CDR3 contains 14 residues. Germline V CDR1 and CDR2: MGHRA, YSYEKL. V gave up 0 bases and J gave up 8 bases, with 13 bases separating them. CDR3 region: CASSQELEGRGYTF. CDR3 in DNA: TGCGCCAGCAGCCAAGAACTGGAAGGTCGGGGCTACACCTTC.

This rearrangement joins TRBV18 to TRBJ2-5, with a possible D match to TRBD2 (6 bases). This CDR3 has 15 residues. Germline V lookup: CDR1 KGHSH, CDR2 LQKENI. The V and J ends lost 2 bases and 7 bases respectively, with 17 bases between them. CDR3 sequence: CASSPGIAAQGTQYF. The CDR3 nucleotides read TGTGCCAGCTCACCAGGGATAGCGGCCCAGGGGACCCAGTACTTC.

The genes are TRBV7-3 and TRBJ2-5, with D tentatively TRBD1 (6 bases). The germline CDR1 and CDR2 sequences are SGHTA and FQGTGA. The CDR3 extends over 15 amino acids. The V end lost 2 bases, the J end lost 2 bases, and 12 bases lay between the germline ends. The CDR3 DNA reads as TGTGCCAGCAGCTTAGGACAGACTCCTCAAGAGACCCAGTACTTC. It translates to CASSLGQTPQETQYF.

This clonotype has a handful of counts. V is TRBV12-3 or TRBV12-4 and J is TRBJ1-4, with 9 bases fitting TRBD1. The CDR3 sequence is 13 residues long. The junction had 4 bases not matched to a gene; V was cut back by 6 bases and J by 8 bases. The CDR3 nucleotides read TGTGCCAGCAGCCGAGGGACAGGGGAAAAACTGTTTTTT. Translating it yields CASSRGTGEKLFF.

This clonotype has just a few counts. The chain carries TRBV6-2 or TRBV6-3 and TRBJ2-7; TRBD1 matches 7 bases. This CDR3 contains 14 residues. V shed 5 bases, J shed 2 bases, and the junction held 6 bases outside the gene matches. Germline CDR1 MNHEY, CDR2 SVGEGT. The CDR3 DNA sequence: TGTGCCAGCAGTGCACAGCAGGGGGCCTACGAGCAGTACTTC. This translates into CASSAQQGAYEQYF.

The table lists this clonotype with a few counts. The rearrangement links TRBV6-2 or TRBV6-3 to TRBJ2-5, with no clear D. Per the germline V gene, CDR1 is MNHEY and CDR2 is SVGEGT. CDR3 length: 11 amino acids. Trimming cost V 7 bases and J 3 bases, with 6 bases left between them. CDR3 DNA: TGTGCCAGCATGGCGGAAGAGACCCAGTACTTC. Encoded protein: CASMAEETQYF.

This chain connects TRBV12-3 or TRBV12-4 to TRBJ2-7, with TRBD1 identical over 9 bases. V lost 5 bases, J lost 7 bases, and 18 bases stayed unmatched. This CDR3 contains 17 residues. CDR3: CASSPNDRGVLPREQYF. CDR3 DNA sequence: TGTGCCAGCAGTCCAAATGACAGGGGGGTACTACCGAGAGAGCAGTACTTC.

This clonotype showed up just a few times. This chain connects TRBV20-1 to TRBJ2-7; 7 nucleotides match TRBD2. After removal of 6 bases from V and 4 bases from J, the junction contained 15 bases not matched to a gene. The CDR3 consists of 15 residues. Germline V CDR1 and CDR2: DFQATT, SNEGSKA (reference sequence). The CDR3: CSAGKPAGAHYEQYF. CDR3 DNA sequence: TGCAGTGCGGGAAAGCCGGCGGGAGCCCATTACGAGCAGTACTTC.

This clonotype has ten or more counts. V is TRBV7-2 and J is TRBJ2-5; no reliable D call. V lost 2 bases, J lost 2 bases, and 6 bases lay in between. Looked up from germline, CDR1 is SGHTA and CDR2 is FQGNSA. CDR3 length equals 13 residues. CDR3 amino acids: CASSLRTQETQYF. The CDR3 bases are TGTGCCAGCAGCTTACGGACGCAAGAGACCCAGTACTTC.